This TCR beta chain is drawn from a study of cytomegalovirus exposure and HLA in healthy donors. This clone appeared once. Its target is unknown. PCR used 60 Vbeta primers and 13 Jbeta primers. Assay: immunoSEQ multiplex PCR; the TCRdb copy retains only in-frame clones and omits some. The sample holds 170,000 or so clones, around four fifths seen once. Whole-study results and caveats: TCR sequences were mostly rare, though some public TCRs occurred in many donors.

The source is a woman aged 50 to 65 in good health and CMV-seropositive. Sequenced: PBMCs.

The CDR3 region has the DNA TGTGCCAGCAGCCAACTAGCGGGGGGCTACGAGCAGTACTTC. Translating it yields CASSQLAGGYEQYF. The V gene is TRBV14, the J gene TRBJ2-7; 11 nucleotides match TRBD2. Germline lookup yields CDR1 SGHDN and CDR2 FVKESK. V was clipped by 2 bases and J by 3 bases; unmatched bases: 0. The CDR3 is 14 residues long.